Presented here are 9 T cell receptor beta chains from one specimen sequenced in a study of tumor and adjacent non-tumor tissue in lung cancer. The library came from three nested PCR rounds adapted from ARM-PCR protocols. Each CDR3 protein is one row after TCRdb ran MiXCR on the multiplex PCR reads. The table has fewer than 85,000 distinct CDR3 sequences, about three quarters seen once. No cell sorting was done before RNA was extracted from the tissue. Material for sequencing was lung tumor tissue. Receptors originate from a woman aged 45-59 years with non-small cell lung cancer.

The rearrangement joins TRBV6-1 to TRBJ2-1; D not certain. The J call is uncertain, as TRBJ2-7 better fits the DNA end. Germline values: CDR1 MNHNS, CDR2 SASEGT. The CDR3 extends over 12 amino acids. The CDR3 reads CASSTYGYEQYF. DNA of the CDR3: TGTGCCAGCAGTACTTATGGGTATGAACAGTACTTC.

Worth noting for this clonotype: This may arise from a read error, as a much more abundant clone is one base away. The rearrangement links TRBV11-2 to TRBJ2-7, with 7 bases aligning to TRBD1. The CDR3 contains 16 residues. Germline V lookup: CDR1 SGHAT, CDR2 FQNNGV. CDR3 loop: CASSLELQGFSYELYF. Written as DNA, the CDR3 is TGTGCCAGCAGCTTAGAGTTACAGGGGTTTTCGTACGAGCTGTACTTC.

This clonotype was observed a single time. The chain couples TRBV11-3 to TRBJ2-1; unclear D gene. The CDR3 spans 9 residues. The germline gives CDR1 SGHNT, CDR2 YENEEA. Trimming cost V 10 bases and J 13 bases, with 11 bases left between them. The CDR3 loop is CANCLVQFF. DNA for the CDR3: TGTGCCAACTGTTTAGTCCAGTTCTTC.

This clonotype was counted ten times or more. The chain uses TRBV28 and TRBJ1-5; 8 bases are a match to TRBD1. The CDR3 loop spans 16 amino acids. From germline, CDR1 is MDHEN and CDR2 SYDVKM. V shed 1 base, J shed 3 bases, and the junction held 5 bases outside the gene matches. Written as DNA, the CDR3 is TGTGCCAGCAGTTTATACGGACAGGGCCACAATCAGCCCCAGCATTTT. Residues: CASSLYGQGHNQPQHF.

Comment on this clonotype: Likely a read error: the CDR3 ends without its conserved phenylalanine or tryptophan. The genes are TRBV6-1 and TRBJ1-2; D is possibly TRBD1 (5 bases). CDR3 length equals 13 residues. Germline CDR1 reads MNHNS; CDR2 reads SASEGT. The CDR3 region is CTSQSGGVYDYTI. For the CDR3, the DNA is TGTACCAGCCAATCGGGGGGAGTCTATGACTACACCATC.

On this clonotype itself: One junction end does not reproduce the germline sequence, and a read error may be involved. CDR3 in DNA: TGCGCCAGCAGCCAAACGGGACAGGCGAATGAGCCCCGGCATTTT. Translated, it gives CASSQTGQANEPRHF. The chain recombines TRBV4-1 with TRBJ1-5, with 8 bases lining up with TRBD1. Germline CDR1 MGHRA, CDR2 YSYEKL. The CDR3 extends over 15 amino acids.

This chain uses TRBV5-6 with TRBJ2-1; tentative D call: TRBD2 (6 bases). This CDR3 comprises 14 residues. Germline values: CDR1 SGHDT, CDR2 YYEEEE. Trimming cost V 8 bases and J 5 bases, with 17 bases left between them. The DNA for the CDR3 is TGTGCCAGTAATCCGGCAGGGACTCACAATGAGCAGTTCTTC. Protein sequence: CASNPAGTHNEQFF. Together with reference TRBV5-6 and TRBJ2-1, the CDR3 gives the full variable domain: DAGVTQSPTHLIKTRGQQVTLRCSPKSGHDTVSWYQQALGQGPQFIFQYYEEEERQRGNFPDRFSGHQFPNYSSELNVNALLLGDSALYLCASNPAGTHNEQFFGPGTRLTVL.

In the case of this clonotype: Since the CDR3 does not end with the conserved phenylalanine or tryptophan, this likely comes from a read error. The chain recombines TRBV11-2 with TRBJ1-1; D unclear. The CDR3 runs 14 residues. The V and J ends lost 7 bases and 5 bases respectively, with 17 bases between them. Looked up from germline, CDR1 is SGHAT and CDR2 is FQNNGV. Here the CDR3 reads CASNLLMLGTEAFL. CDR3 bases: TGTGCCAGCAACCTGCTAATGCTGGGAACTGAAGCTTTCTTA.

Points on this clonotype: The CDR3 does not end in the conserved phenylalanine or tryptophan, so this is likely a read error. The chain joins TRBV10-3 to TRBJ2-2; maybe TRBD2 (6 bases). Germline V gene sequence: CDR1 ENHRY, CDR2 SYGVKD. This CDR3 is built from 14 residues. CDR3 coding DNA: TGTGGCACACGGGCGGGGTGGGGCACCAGGGAGCTGTTTTAT. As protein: CGTRAGWGTRELFY.